What follows are 11 T cell receptor beta chains derived from one specimen sequenced in a study of siplizumab effects on memory and regulatory T cells (dated 2019 in TCRdb). To prepare the library, the immunoSEQ multiplex PCR assay was applied. TCRdb took this table from immuneACCESS and kept in-frame rearrangements with V and J called. Such tables lack part of the clones; where checked against another copy, unresolved V genes explain under half of the gap, and the rest is unexplained. A total of tens of thousands of clones appear in this sample, 85% to 95% of them only once. The ten largest account for less than 45% of the sample. Sequences were obtained from CD8+ T cells sorted from blood. The receptors originated from a human donor in good health.

The rearrangement links TRBV30 to TRBJ2-7, with D perhaps TRBD2 (7 bases). Trimming left V 5 bases short and J 2 bases short, with 10 bases between. CDR3 length equals 12 residues. The germline V gene has CDR1 GTSNPN and CDR2 SVGIG (reference sequence). This CDR3 reads CAWLGGPYEQYF. The CDR3 bases are TGTGCCTGGCTGGGGGGGCCCTACGAGCAGTACTTC.

J is TRBJ2-3 and V is TRBV5-8, with a weak D call TRBD1 (6 bases). CDR1 and CDR2 (germline): SGHTS, YDEGEE. This CDR3 has 12 amino acids. V gave up 5 bases and J gave up 9 bases, with 13 bases separating them. This CDR3 is CASSLKQGTQYF. In DNA, the CDR3 is TGTGCCAGCAGTCTCAAGCAGGGGACGCAGTATTTT.

Only one count was recorded for this clone. This chain links TRBV30 with TRBJ1-4, with D uncertain. The CDR3 has 15 amino acids. Germline V lookup: CDR1 GTSNPN, CDR2 SVGIG (reference sequence). Trimming pared 3 bases from V and 0 bases from J, leaving 11 bases between. CDR3 region: CAWRAYDSTNEKLFF. CDR3 bases: TGTGCCTGGAGGGCGTATGATTCAACTAATGAAAAACTGTTTTTT.

The chain uses TRBV6-5 and TRBJ1-1; D not certain. This CDR3 is 13 amino acids long. Trimming removed 2 bases at V and 4 bases at J, with 8 bases between. Germline V lookup: CDR1 MNHEY, CDR2 SVGAGI. This CDR3 reads CASSYPAGTEAFF. In DNA, the CDR3 is TGTGCCAGCAGTTACCCGGCAGGCACTGAAGCTTTCTTT.

This clone was counted a single time. This chain uses TRBV7-9 with TRBJ2-1; 7 bases fit TRBD1. Germline-derived CDR1 and CDR2 are SEHNR and FQNEAQ (reference sequence). The V segment lost 5 bases and the J segment 8 bases; nucleotides outside the gene matches: 9. The CDR3 covers 14 residues. The CDR3 spells CASSPQGVIDEQFF. The CDR3 DNA is TGTGCCAGCAGCCCCCAGGGGGTTATCGATGAGCAGTTCTTC.

This chain uses TRBV27 with TRBJ2-2, with TRBD1 identical over 7 bases. The V segment lost 5 bases and the J segment 4 bases; nucleotides outside the gene matches: 4. The CDR3 extends over 14 amino acids. CDR1 is MNHEY, CDR2 SMNVEV, per germline (reference sequence). The CDR3 loop is CASSDREITGELFF. For the CDR3, the DNA is TGTGCCAGCAGTGACAGGGAAATCACCGGGGAGCTGTTTTTT.

V usage is TRBV7-9 and J usage is TRBJ2-5; maybe TRBD2 (5 bases). The DNA end favors TRBJ2-7, so the J call may be wrong. The CDR3 is 12 amino acids. The germline gives CDR1 SEHNR, CDR2 FQNEAQ (reference sequence). The CDR3 DNA is TGTGCCAGCAGCCCGGACTTCTACGAGCAGTACTTC. Its translation is CASSPDFYEQYF.

CDR3 nucleotide sequence: TGCGCCAGCAGCTTGGCGACTAGCGGCAGCATAGAGACCCAGTACTTC. This encodes CASSLATSGSIETQYF. The chain carries TRBV5-1 and TRBJ2-5, with 9 bases that match TRBD2. The CDR3 is 16 amino acids. J gave up 4 bases and V 0 bases, and 7 bases lay outside the gene matches. Germline V CDR1 and CDR2: SGHRS, YFSETQ.

The rearrangement joins TRBV5-1 to TRBJ2-7, with TRBD2 as a possible D gene (5 bases). The germline V gene encodes CDR1 SGHRS and CDR2 YFSETQ. The CDR3 runs 15 residues. Trimming left V 0 bases short and J 0 bases short, with 10 bases between. CDR3 in amino acids: CASSLERRSSYEQYF. The CDR3 nucleotides read TGCGCCAGCAGCTTGGAGCGGAGAAGCTCCTACGAGCAGTACTTC.

Remarks on this clone: The same CDR3 also results from other DNA sequences found in this sample. The V call is TRBV4-1, the J call TRBJ2-3, with D hard to call. The CDR3 is made up of 12 amino acids. Germline V CDR1 and CDR2: MGHRA, YSYEKL. The V end lost 1 base, the J end lost 4 bases, and 3 bases lay between the germline ends. The CDR3 nucleotides read TGCGCCAGCAGCCAAGGTGCAGATACGCAGTATTTT. Its translation: CASSQGADTQYF.

This clone was seen once. The chain carries TRBV6-6 and TRBJ2-3, with TRBD1 as a possible D gene (6 bases). CDR3 length equals 15 residues. With 4 bases removed from V and 2 bases from J, the gap between germline ends came to 13 bases. Germline-derived CDR1 and CDR2 are MNHNY and SVGAGI (reference sequence). CDR3 bases: TGTGCCAGCAGTTCGGACCCAGGGGACACAGATACGCAGTATTTT. Residues: CASSSDPGDTDTQYF.